The 26 T cell receptor beta chains in this list originate from one sample, sequenced in a study of cytomegalovirus exposure and HLA in healthy donors. The PCR had 60 Vbeta and 13 Jbeta primers. Profiling relied on immunoSEQ multiplex PCR, and the TCRdb table lists in-frame clones only, not all of them. The sample records roughly 100,000 clones, around four fifths being singletons. Sequences were obtained from PBMCs. The source of these receptors is a female donor in good health and CMV-seropositive.

This clone came up a few times. V is TRBV7-8 and J is TRBJ1-1, with TRBD1 identical over 10 bases. V lost 1 base, J lost 1 base, and 9 bases stayed unmatched. The CDR3 loop spans 18 amino acids. In germline, CDR1 is SGHVS, CDR2 FQNEAQ. The DNA of the CDR3 is TGTGCCAGCAGCTTAGGAGTTTTCCGGGACAGGGGGAACACTGAAGCTTTCTTT. The encoded protein is CASSLGVFRDRGNTEAFF.

V and J are TRBV5-4 and TRBJ2-5; D is uncertain. V gave up 0 bases and J gave up 4 bases, with 22 bases separating them. This CDR3 region has 18 residues. Germline CDR1 SGHNT, CDR2 YYREEE (reference sequence). As DNA, the CDR3 is TGTGCCAGCAGCTTGGATATTGGCGCAGGATTAGGTCGAGAGACCCAGTACTTC. As protein: CASSLDIGAGLGRETQYF.

The chain recombines TRBV2 with TRBJ1-2, with a possible D match to TRBD1 (5 bases). CDR1 and CDR2 from the germline V gene are SNHLY and FYNNEI. The CDR3 is 14 residues long. V shed 0 bases and J shed 6 bases, with 11 bases lying between them. CDR3 loop: CASSEALGLNGYTF. In DNA form, the CDR3 reads TGTGCCAGCAGTGAAGCTCTGGGGCTAAATGGCTACACCTTC.

The V gene is TRBV5-1, the J gene TRBJ1-4; the D is unclear. V lost 3 bases to trimming and J lost 8 bases, with 17 bases between them. The CDR3 runs to 15 residues. Germline assignment: CDR1 SGHRS and CDR2 YFSETQ. The CDR3 region has the DNA TGCGCCAGCAGCTCAACCGGGTTTACGGAGGAAAAACTGTTTTTT. Protein sequence: CASSSTGFTEEKLFF. Full variable domain (missing parts from reference TRBV5-1 and TRBJ1-4): KAGVTQTPRYLIKTRGQQVTLSCSPISGHRSVSWYQQTPGQGLQFLFEYFSETQRNKGNFPGRFSGRQFSNSRSEMNVSTLELGDSALYLCASSSTGFTEEKLFFGSGTQLSVL.

V gene TRBV7-9 combines with J gene TRBJ1-1; 12 bases line up with TRBD1. CDR1 is SEHNR and CDR2 is FQNEAQ in the germline V gene (reference sequence). Trimming took 6 bases from V and 4 from J; bases not matched to a gene: 6. The CDR3 is 15 residues long. Written as DNA, the CDR3 is TGTGCCAGCAGATCTCCGGGACAGGGGGCCACTGAAGCTTTCTTT. Amino acid sequence: CASRSPGQGATEAFF.

J is TRBJ2-2 and V is TRBV29-1, with D maybe TRBD1 (6 bases). The germline V gene encodes CDR1 SQVTM and CDR2 ANQGSEA. This CDR3 spans 14 amino acids. Trimming left V 0 bases short and J 8 bases short, with 13 bases between. DNA for the CDR3: TGCAGCGTTGAAGAGACAGGACCGGGAGGGGAGCTGTTTTTT. Its protein is CSVEETGPGGELFF.

The CDR3 sequence: CASSSFLPGLAGRTDTQYF. CDR3 DNA sequence: TGTGCCAGCAGTTCTTTTCTACCGGGACTAGCGGGTCGGACAGATACGCAGTATTTT. The chain combines TRBV28 with TRBJ2-3; 12 bases line up with TRBD2. This CDR3 comprises 19 residues. The V gene end was trimmed by 4 bases and the J gene end by 3 bases; junction bases not matched to a gene: 14. Germline assignment: CDR1 MDHEN and CDR2 SYDVKM.

The chain is built from TRBV5-1 and TRBJ1-1; D may be TRBD1 (5 bases). Per germline, CDR1 SGHRS and CDR2 YFSETQ. Trimming left V 0 bases short and J 0 bases short, with 9 bases between. The CDR3 is 15 amino acids. CDR3 loop: CASSLGARVNTEAFF. As DNA, the CDR3 is TGCGCCAGCAGCTTGGGAGCCAGGGTGAACACTGAAGCTTTCTTT. Variable domain in full (rest from reference TRBV5-1 and TRBJ1-1): KAGVTQTPRYLIKTRGQQVTLSCSPISGHRSVSWYQQTPGQGLQFLFEYFSETQRNKGNFPGRFSGRQFSNSRSEMNVSTLELGDSALYLCASSLGARVNTEAFFGQGTRLTVV.

J is TRBJ2-1 and V is TRBV5-1; the match to TRBD2 covers 7 bases. Germline V gives CDR1 SGHRS, CDR2 YFSETQ. Trimming removed 0 bases from V and 0 bases from J; junction bases left unmatched: 3. The CDR3 totals 16 residues. CDR3 residues: CASSLASGLSYNEQFF. CDR3 in DNA: TGCGCCAGCAGCTTGGCTAGCGGCCTCTCCTACAATGAGCAGTTCTTC.

Only a few counts were recorded for this clone. The gene calls are TRBV5-1 and TRBJ2-3, with TRBD1 matching 9 bases. Per germline, CDR1 SGHRS and CDR2 YFSETQ. The CDR3 totals 17 residues. With V trimmed by 1 base and J by 2 bases, 8 bases remained unmatched. CDR3 sequence (DNA): TGCGCCAGCAGCTTGTGGGGGGGGGACAGGGTCACAGATACGCAGTATTTT. Translated: CASSLWGGDRVTDTQYF.

J is TRBJ1-4 and V is TRBV7-9, with a weak D call TRBD1 (5 bases). This CDR3 is built from 14 residues. Germline V CDR1 and CDR2: SEHNR, FQNEAQ (reference sequence). V lost 8 bases and J 0 bases, leaving 10 bases between the germline ends. The CDR3 sequence is CASGRTSTNEKLFF. DNA of the CDR3: TGTGCCAGCGGAAGGACATCAACTAATGAAAAACTGTTTTTT.

This clone has a handful of counts. V is TRBV11-3 and J is TRBJ2-2, with D possibly TRBD1 on 5 matching bases. The CDR3 extends over 13 amino acids. Germline-derived CDR1 and CDR2 are SGHNT and YENEEA. The V end was cut by 4 bases, the J end by 7 bases, with 10 bases between. The CDR3 DNA reads TGTGCCAGCAGCTATAGGGGTGGCGGGGAGCTGTTTTTT. This translates into CASSYRGGGELFF.

V usage is TRBV7-6 and J usage is TRBJ2-3, with D maybe TRBD2 (7 bases). The CDR3 is made up of 15 amino acids. Trimming left V 0 bases short and J 4 bases short, with 11 bases between. Germline V gene sequence: CDR1 SGHVS, CDR2 FNYEAQ. The CDR3 DNA reads as TGTGCCAGCAGCTTAGCGGGGGGGGCCGCAGATACGCAGTATTTT. Translating gives CASSLAGGAADTQYF.

This clone was observed a single time. The rearrangement uses TRBV7-7 and TRBJ2-3; 11 bases map to TRBD1. V shed 6 bases and J 4 bases; nucleotides not matched to a gene: 6. The CDR3 is 15 amino acids. Germline CDR1 and CDR2: SSHAT and FNYEAQ (reference sequence). CDR3 DNA sequence: TGTGCCAGCAGTCCAGGGGGACAGGGGGCAGATACGCAGTATTTT. This gives the protein CASSPGGQGADTQYF.

This chain's CDR3 is CASSAGISLNTEAFF. The CDR3 DNA sequence: TGTGCCAGTAGTGCCGGGATTTCGCTAAACACTGAAGCTTTCTTT. V and J are TRBV19 and TRBJ1-1; D unresolved. V was cut by 5 bases and J by 2 bases, with 15 bases left in between. CDR1 LNHDA and CDR2 SQIVND come from the germline V gene (reference sequence). This CDR3 has 15 amino acids. Using reference TRBV19 and TRBJ1-1 for the parts outside the CDR3, the full variable domain is DGGITQSPKYLFRKEGQNVTLSCEQNLNHDAMYWYRQDPGQGLRLIYYSQIVNDFQKGDIAEGYSVSREKKESFPLTVTSAQKNPTAFYLCASSAGISLNTEAFFGQGTRLTVV.

The genes are TRBV28 and TRBJ2-1; 10 bases map to TRBD2. The J segment lost 13 bases and the V segment lost 5 bases, leaving 2 bases of the junction unmatched. Germline V CDR1 and CDR2: MDHEN, SYDVKM. The CDR3 covers 11 residues. The CDR3 nucleotides read TGTGCCAGCAGTCTAGCGGGAGATCAGTTCTTC. Encoded protein: CASSLAGDQFF.

The V and J genes are TRBV6-5 and TRBJ1-5; D uncertain. Germline V gives CDR1 MNHEY, CDR2 SVGAGI. Trimming shortened V by 0 bases and J by 2 bases, and 8 bases separated the two germline ends. The CDR3 loop spans 15 amino acids. CDR3 protein: CASSYSAGGNQPQHF. CDR3 DNA: TGTGCCAGCAGTTACTCAGCCGGGGGCAATCAGCCCCAGCATTTT.

V usage is TRBV2 and J usage is TRBJ1-2, with D uncertain. CDR1 is SNHLY and CDR2 is FYNNEI in the germline V gene. V lost 5 bases and J 7 bases, leaving 5 bases between the germline ends. The CDR3 is 10 amino acids. CDR3 DNA: TGTGCCAGCAGTATCTTTGGCTACACCTTC. Translation gives CASSIFGYTF.

The chain employs TRBV7-9 and TRBJ2-3; D is ambiguous. The germline CDR1 and CDR2 sequences are SEHNR and FQNEAQ (reference sequence). The CDR3 consists of 15 residues. Trimming stripped 2 bases from V and 2 bases from J, with 11 bases between. CDR3 nucleotide sequence: TGTGCCAGCAGCTTACGGCGTGGAGACACAGATACGCAGTATTTT. Its protein is CASSLRRGDTDTQYF.

The chain uses TRBV28 and TRBJ2-1, with D perhaps matching TRBD1 (5 bases). V was pared by 2 bases and J by 4 bases, with 9 bases between. In germline, CDR1 is MDHEN, CDR2 SYDVKM. The CDR3 loop spans 14 amino acids. As DNA, the CDR3 is TGTGCCAGCAGTTTAGTCGACAGTTACAATGAGCAGTTCTTC. Encoded protein: CASSLVDSYNEQFF.

CDR3 in DNA: TGCGCGACACCGGGACAGGCAGCCAAAAACATTCAGTACTTC. This translates into CATPGQAAKNIQYF. This chain connects TRBV10-1 to TRBJ2-4, with TRBD1 matching 8 bases. The germline V gene has CDR1 WNHNN and CDR2 SYGVQD (reference sequence). The CDR3 sequence is 14 residues long.

This chain connects TRBV19 to TRBJ2-7; 9 bases line up with TRBD1. The germline gives CDR1 LNHDA, CDR2 SQIVND (reference sequence). J lost 1 base, V lost 4 bases, and 5 bases had no gene match. There are 15 residues in the CDR3. CDR3 DNA sequence: TGTGCCAGTAGTAGCGCCGGGACAGGGTCCTACGAGCAGTACTTC. This translates into CASSSAGTGSYEQYF.

This clone was counted a few times. Mismatch with germline at one junction end may stem from a read error. This chain joins TRBV27 and TRBJ1-2; 9 bases are shared with TRBD1. This CDR3 comprises 14 residues. Germline CDR1 is MNHEY and CDR2 is SMNVEV (reference sequence). CDR3 in amino acids: CASSTTGGGYGYPF. The CDR3 coding sequence is TGTGCCAGCAGTACCACAGGGGGCGGCTATGGCTACCCCTTC.

The V and J genes are TRBV30 and TRBJ2-1; 14 nucleotides line up with TRBD2. The CDR3 loop spans 15 amino acids. Unmatched junction bases numbered 5, after V lost 4 bases and J lost 6 bases. The germline V gene has CDR1 GTSNPN and CDR2 SVGIG (reference sequence). In nucleotides, the CDR3 is TGTGCCTGGAACTTTGGACTAGCGGGGGGCAATGAGCAGTTCTTC. As protein: CAWNFGLAGGNEQFF.

This clone was detected only once. The CDR3 region is CASSLAETGGQETQYF. In DNA form, the CDR3 reads TGTGCCAGCAGCTTAGCGGAGACAGGTGGGCAAGAGACCCAGTACTTC. J is TRBJ2-5 and V is TRBV7-9; the D gene is possibly TRBD1 (6 bases). The CDR3 sequence is 16 residues long. V shed 0 bases and J shed 2 bases, with 13 bases lying between them. Germline V gene sequence: CDR1 SEHNR, CDR2 FQNEAQ (reference sequence).

This clone was detected only a few times. The V gene is TRBV5-1, the J gene TRBJ2-3, with 12 bases identical to TRBD1. The CDR3 has 16 residues. Trimming took 1 base from V and 2 from J; bases not matched to a gene: 2. Germline V gene data show CDR1 as SGHRS and CDR2 as YFSETQ. CDR3 amino acids: CASSLLGQGATDTQYF. For the CDR3, the DNA is TGCGCCAGCAGCTTGTTGGGACAGGGGGCCACAGATACGCAGTATTTT.